The T cell receptor beta chain described here comes from a study of early T cells in non-severe SARS-CoV-2 infection. Germline V CDR1 and CDR2: DFQATT, SNEGSKA (reference sequence). V was shortened by 3 bases and J by 3 bases, with 9 bases between the two germline ends. The length of the CDR3 is 13 residues. TCRdb reprocessed the 5' RACE reads via MiXCR and lists one record per CDR3 protein. The repertoire includes about 110,000 distinct CDR3 sequences, roughly 12% of them detected once, and around 3.1% sits in the top ten. Material: whole blood. The V gene is TRBV20-1, the J gene TRBJ2-1; maybe TRBD2 (6 bases). This receptor was taken from an adult who was a healthcare worker with PCR-confirmed SARS-CoV-2 infection or an uninfected control (not recorded which). The CDR3 sequence is CSASGSRYNEQFF. The CDR3 nucleotides are TGCAGTGCTAGCGGGAGTCGCTACAATGAGCAGTTCTTC.